This TCR beta chain is from a study of blood T cell repertoires in COVID-19. This clone was observed many times. In the study's own analysis: The assay estimated nucleated cells by amplifying reference gene primers. Method: immunoSEQ multiplex PCR; TCRdb's copy keeps in-frame clones and lacks some. That table is the source of V, J and clone size, and D and trimming were worked out from the DNA. The sample lists fewer than 80,000 clones, less than 75% seen once, with approximately 24% in the top ten. This CDR3 spans 14 amino acids. The V gene's germline CDR1 is MDHEN and CDR2 SYDVKM. J lost 4 bases, V lost 6 bases, and 8 bases had no gene match.

J is TRBJ1-2 and V is TRBV28; 7 nucleotides align to TRBD1. Input material: peripheral blood. The origin of this receptor is a man aged 55 to 70 with acute or convalescent COVID-19. This CDR3 is CASRRQGGFYGYTF. In DNA, the CDR3 is TGTGCCAGCAGACGCCAGGGGGGCTTCTATGGCTACACCTTC.